This record covers a single TCR beta chain. Antigen: not known. CDR1 SGHDT and CDR2 YYEEEE come from the germline V gene. This CDR3 is 15 amino acids long. Between the trimmed V and J ends, which lost 2 bases and 0 bases, there was a span of 8 bases. The data belong to a study of cytomegalovirus exposure and HLA in healthy donors. For the study at large: Unique TCRs from HLA-typed donors, 75 million to 100 million of them, were held in an early data release.

Study findings and constraints: In an earlier analysis, in fewer than 700 donors, most V segments appeared productive either ~90% or ~30% of the time. Later work associated around 18,000 TCR beta sequences with HLA alleles at 0.05 false discovery rate.

Primers for the PCR totalled 60 Vbeta and 13 Jbeta. TCRdb keeps only in-frame clones here, not all; method: immunoSEQ multiplex PCR. The sample lists about 89,000 clones; roughly two thirds were seen once. The TCR originated in a human donor in good health. The chain combines TRBV5-6 with TRBJ1-4; no clear D. Sequences were obtained from PBMCs. This CDR3 is CASSFSHTTNEKLFF. The CDR3 region has the DNA TGTGCCAGCAGCTTTTCCCACACAACTAATGAAAAACTGTTTTTT.